This TCR beta chain appears in the sequencing data of a study of cytomegalovirus exposure and HLA in healthy donors. Primers for the PCR totalled 60 Vbeta and 13 Jbeta. TCRdb's table, derived via immunoSEQ multiplex PCR, lists solely in-frame clones and lacks some. The table lists under 90,000 clones. CDR1 and CDR2 from the germline V gene are SGHRS and YFSETQ. The CDR3 is made up of 14 amino acids. Trimming cost V 0 bases and J 4 bases, with 10 bases left between them. This clonotype was obtained from a man aged 50-59 years in good health and CMV-seropositive. The sequenced sample was PBMCs. The chain employs TRBV5-1 and TRBJ1-1; D possibly corresponds to TRBD1 (6 bases). The CDR3 DNA reads TGCGCCAGCAGCTTGGACAGGGTGGGCACTGAAGCTTTCTTT. Translation: CASSLDRVGTEAFF.